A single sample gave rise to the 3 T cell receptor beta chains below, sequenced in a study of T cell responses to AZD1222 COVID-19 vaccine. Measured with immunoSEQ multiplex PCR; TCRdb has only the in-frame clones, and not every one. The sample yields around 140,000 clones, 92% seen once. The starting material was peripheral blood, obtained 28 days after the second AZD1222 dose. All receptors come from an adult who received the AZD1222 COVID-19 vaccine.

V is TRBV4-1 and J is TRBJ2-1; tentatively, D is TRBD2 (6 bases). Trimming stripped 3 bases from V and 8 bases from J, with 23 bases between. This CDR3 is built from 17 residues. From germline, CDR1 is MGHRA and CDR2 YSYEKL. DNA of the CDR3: TGCGCCAGCAGCCATCCCTTCCTTGGGAGGATGGTCGATGAGCAGTTCTTC. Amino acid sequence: CASSHPFLGRMVDEQFF.

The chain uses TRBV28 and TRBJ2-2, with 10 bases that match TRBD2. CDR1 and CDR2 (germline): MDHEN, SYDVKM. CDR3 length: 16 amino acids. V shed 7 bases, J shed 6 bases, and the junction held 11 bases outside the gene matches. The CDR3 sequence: CASTRLAGENPGELFF. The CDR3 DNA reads TGTGCCAGCACCCGCCTAGCGGGAGAAAATCCCGGGGAGCTGTTTTTT. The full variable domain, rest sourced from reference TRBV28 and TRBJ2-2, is DVKVTQSSRYLVKRTGEKVFLECVQDMDHENMFWYRQDPGLGLRLIYFSYDVKMKEKGDIPEGYSVSREKKERFSLILESASTNQTSMYLCASTRLAGENPGELFFGEGSRLTVL.

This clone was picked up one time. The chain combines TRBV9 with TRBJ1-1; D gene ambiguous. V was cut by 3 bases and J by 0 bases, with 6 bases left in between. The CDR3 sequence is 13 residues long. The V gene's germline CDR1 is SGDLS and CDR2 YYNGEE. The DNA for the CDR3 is TGTGCCAGCAGCGAGGGCATGAACACTGAAGCTTTCTTT. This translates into CASSEGMNTEAFF. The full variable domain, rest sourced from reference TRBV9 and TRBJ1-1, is DSGVTQTPKHLITATGQRVTLRCSPRSGDLSVYWYQQSLDQGLQFLIQYYNGEERAKGNILERFSAQQFPDLHSELNLSSLELGDSALYFCASSEGMNTEAFFGQGTRLTVV.